These 3 T cell receptor beta chains share one sample of origin, sequenced in a study of spatial heterogeneity in lung cancer. As for time point: sample taken at primary tumor resection. Frozen PBMC, nontumor lung or tumor provided whole RNA, which was sequenced unsorted. TCRdb ran MiXCR on the 5' RACE reads and lists one entry per CDR3 protein. Among around 9,800 distinct CDR3 sequences listed, approximately 25% were seen once. The sample consisted of PBMCs, taken at surgery. The receptors stem from a female donor with early-stage non-small cell lung cancer.

This clonotype was counted between two and nine times. The V and J genes are TRBV28 and TRBJ2-5, with D tentatively TRBD2 (5 bases). CDR3 size: 13 residues. V lost 3 bases, J lost 4 bases, and 9 bases lay in between. Per the germline V gene, CDR1 is MDHEN and CDR2 is SYDVKM. The CDR3: CASSFGLAETQYF. In nucleotides, the CDR3 is TGTGCCAGCAGTTTCGGGCTAGCAGAGACCCAGTACTTC.

Only a few counts were recorded for this clonotype. The V gene is TRBV30, the J gene TRBJ2-7; the D is unclear. The V gene's germline CDR1 is GTSNPN and CDR2 SVGIG (reference sequence). This CDR3 spans 11 amino acids. Trimming took 3 bases from V and 2 from J, leaving 5 bases between them. This CDR3 reads CAWRSAYEQYF. Written as DNA, the CDR3 is TGTGCCTGGAGGTCAGCCTACGAGCAGTACTTC.

This clonotype came up a few times. The V call is TRBV9, the J call TRBJ1-5; tentative D call: TRBD1 (5 bases). Germline V gives CDR1 SGDLS, CDR2 YYNGEE. Trimming pared 3 bases from V and 5 bases from J, leaving 15 bases between. CDR3 length: 15 residues. The CDR3 DNA follows: TGTGCCAGCAGCGCCTCCTGGGGAGGGGATCAGCCCCAGCATTTT. It translates to CASSASWGGDQPQHF.